This TCR beta chain derives from a study of neurological immune-mediated disorders. A single record per CDR3 protein comes from TCRdb applying MiXCR to the 5' RACE reads. Found here are under 90,000 distinct CDR3 sequences, 3% to 4% of them singletons; the top ten hold about 2.9%. The V end lost 1 base, the J end lost 2 bases, and 12 bases lay between the germline ends. The CDR3 length is 16 residues. CDR1 LGHDT and CDR2 YNNKEL come from the germline V gene (reference sequence). This clonotype was counted at least ten times. The clonotype originates from a woman in her forties or fifties with multiple sclerosis. This chain connects TRBV3-1 to TRBJ1-3, with D uncertain. Sequencing input: PBMCs. CDR3 in DNA: TGTGCCAGCAGCCAAGGGACCTCAGGAACTGGAAACACCATATATTTT. As protein: CASSQGTSGTGNTIYF.